The 2 T cell receptor beta chains in this list originate from one sample, sequenced in a study of control samples from healthy donors and cancer patients. Clones were read by immunoSEQ multiplex PCR, and TCRdb kept only the in-frame ones, dropping some. The sample lists fewer than 85,000 clones, approximately 91% occurring once. The specimen sequenced was blood. The origin of the receptors is a middle-aged man in good health.

CDR3 coding DNA: TGTGCCAGCAGCGAAGGGGGGGCCTGGGGCGAGCAGTACTTC. Translating it yields CASSEGGAWGEQYF. This chain connects TRBV9 to TRBJ2-7; D may be TRBD2 (7 bases). Germline-derived CDR1 and CDR2 are SGDLS and YYNGEE. Trimming stripped 3 bases from V and 6 bases from J, with 16 bases between. The length of the CDR3 is 14 residues.

The V call is TRBV2, the J call TRBJ2-3; 10 bases map to TRBD2. Germline V CDR1 and CDR2: SNHLY, FYNNEI. V trimming: 6 bases; J trimming: 0 bases; junction bases outside the gene matches: 3. CDR3 length equals 15 residues. The CDR3 loop reads CASRGLAVSTDTQYF. CDR3 sequence (DNA): TGTGCCAGCAGAGGACTAGCGGTTAGCACAGATACGCAGTATTTT.